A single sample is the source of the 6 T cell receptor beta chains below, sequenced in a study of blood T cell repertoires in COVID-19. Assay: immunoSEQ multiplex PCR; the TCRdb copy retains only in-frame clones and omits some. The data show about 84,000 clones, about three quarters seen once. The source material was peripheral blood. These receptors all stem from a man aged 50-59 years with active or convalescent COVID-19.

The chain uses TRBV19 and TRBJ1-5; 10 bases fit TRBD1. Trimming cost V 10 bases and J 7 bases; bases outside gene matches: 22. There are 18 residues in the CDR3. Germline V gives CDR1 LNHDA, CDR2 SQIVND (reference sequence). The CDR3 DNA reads TGTGCCACGACCAAAGACAGGGGGCGTATGGTGTGGAGGCAGCCCCAGCATTTT. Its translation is CATTKDRGRMVWRQPQHF. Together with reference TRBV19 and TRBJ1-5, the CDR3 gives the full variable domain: DGGITQSPKYLFRKEGQNVTLSCEQNLNHDAMYWYRQDPGQGLRLIYYSQIVNDFQKGDIAEGYSVSREKKESFPLTVTSAQKNPTAFYLCATTKDRGRMVWRQPQHFGDGTRLSIL.

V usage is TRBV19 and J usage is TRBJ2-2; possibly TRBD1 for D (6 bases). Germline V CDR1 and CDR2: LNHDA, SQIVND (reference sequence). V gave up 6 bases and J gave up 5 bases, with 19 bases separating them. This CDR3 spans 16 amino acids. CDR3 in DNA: TGTGCCAGTAGCCGATCTTCTGGACAGACGACCGGGGAGCTGTTTTTT. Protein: CASSRSSGQTTGELFF.

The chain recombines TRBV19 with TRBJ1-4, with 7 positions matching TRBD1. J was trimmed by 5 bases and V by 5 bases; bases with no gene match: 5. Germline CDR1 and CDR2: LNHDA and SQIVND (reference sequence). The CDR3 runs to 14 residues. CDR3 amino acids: CASSSGTVNEKLFF. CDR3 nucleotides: TGTGCCAGTAGTTCCGGGACAGTAAATGAAAAACTGTTTTTT.

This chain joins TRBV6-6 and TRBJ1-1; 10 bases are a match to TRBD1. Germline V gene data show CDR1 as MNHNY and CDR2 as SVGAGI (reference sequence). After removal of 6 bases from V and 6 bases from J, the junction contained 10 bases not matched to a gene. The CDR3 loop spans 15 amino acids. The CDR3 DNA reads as TGTGCCAGCAGGGACGACAGGGGGCGAGGGGCTGAAGCTTTCTTT. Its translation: CASRDDRGRGAEAFF.

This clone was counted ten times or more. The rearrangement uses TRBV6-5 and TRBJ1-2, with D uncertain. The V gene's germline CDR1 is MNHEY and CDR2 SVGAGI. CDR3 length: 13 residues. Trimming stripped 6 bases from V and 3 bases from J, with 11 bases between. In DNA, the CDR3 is TGTGCCAGCAGACCGGGATTAGACTATGGCTACACCTTC. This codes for CASRPGLDYGYTF.

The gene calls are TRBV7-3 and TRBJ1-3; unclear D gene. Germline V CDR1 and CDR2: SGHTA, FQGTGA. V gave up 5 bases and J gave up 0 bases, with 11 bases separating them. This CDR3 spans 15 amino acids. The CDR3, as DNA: TGTGCCAGCAGCCCCAAGGGAGGCTCTGGAAACACCATATATTTT. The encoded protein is CASSPKGGSGNTIYF.